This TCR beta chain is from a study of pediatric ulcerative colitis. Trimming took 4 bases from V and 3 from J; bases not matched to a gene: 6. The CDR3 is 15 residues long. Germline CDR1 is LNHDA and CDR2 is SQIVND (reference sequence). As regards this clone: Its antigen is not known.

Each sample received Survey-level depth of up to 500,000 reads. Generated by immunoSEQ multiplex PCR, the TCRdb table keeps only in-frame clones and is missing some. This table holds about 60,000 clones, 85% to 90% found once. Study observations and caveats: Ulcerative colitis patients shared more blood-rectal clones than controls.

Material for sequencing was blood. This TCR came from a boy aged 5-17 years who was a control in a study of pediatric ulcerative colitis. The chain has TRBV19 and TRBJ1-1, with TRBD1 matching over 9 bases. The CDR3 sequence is CASSSRTGDHTEAFF. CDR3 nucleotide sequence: TGTGCCAGTAGTAGCCGGACAGGGGACCACACTGAAGCTTTCTTT.